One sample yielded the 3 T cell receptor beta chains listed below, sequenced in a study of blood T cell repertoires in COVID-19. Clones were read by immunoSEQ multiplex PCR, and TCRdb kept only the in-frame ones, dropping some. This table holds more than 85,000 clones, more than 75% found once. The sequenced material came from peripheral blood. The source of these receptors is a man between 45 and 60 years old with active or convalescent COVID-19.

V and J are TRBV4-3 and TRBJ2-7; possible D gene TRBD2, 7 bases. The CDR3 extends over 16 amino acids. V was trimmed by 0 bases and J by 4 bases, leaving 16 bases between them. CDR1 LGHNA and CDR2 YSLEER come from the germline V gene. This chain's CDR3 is CASSQDFAGAQYEQYF. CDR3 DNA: TGCGCCAGCAGCCAAGATTTCGCGGGGGCCCAATACGAGCAGTACTTC.

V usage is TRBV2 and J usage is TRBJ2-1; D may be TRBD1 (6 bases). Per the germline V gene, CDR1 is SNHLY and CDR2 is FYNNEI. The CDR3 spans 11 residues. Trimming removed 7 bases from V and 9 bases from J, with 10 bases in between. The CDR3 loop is CASTTGIEQFF. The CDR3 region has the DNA TGTGCCAGCACCACAGGGATTGAGCAGTTCTTC.

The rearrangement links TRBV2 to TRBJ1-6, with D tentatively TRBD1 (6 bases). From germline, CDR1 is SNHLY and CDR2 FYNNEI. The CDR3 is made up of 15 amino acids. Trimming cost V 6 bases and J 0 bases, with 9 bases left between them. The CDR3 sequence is CASSGQSSYNSPLHF. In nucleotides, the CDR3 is TGTGCCAGCAGCGGACAGAGCTCCTATAATTCACCCCTCCACTTT.